The clone carrying this T cell receptor (beta chain) is medium-sized by share. The data were obtained in a study of HIV-infected patients and healthy controls. TCRdb ran MiXCR on the 5' RACE reads and lists one entry per CDR3 protein. The sample has tens of thousands of distinct CDR3 sequences, 15% to 20% seen once. The CDR3 is made up of 11 amino acids. Trimming took off 4 bases at V and 4 bases at J, with 4 bases between the two ends. CDR1 SGDLS and CDR2 YYNGEE come from the germline V gene. The chain uses TRBV9 and TRBJ2-3; the D is unclear. The sample comprised CD4+ T cells from blood. This clonotype was sampled from a human donor in good health. The CDR3 loop is CASSRADTQYF. DNA of the CDR3: TGTGCCAGCAGCAGGGCAGATACGCAGTATTTT.